The 19 T cell receptor beta chains below all came from one sample that was sequenced in a study of T cells expressing NK-cell markers. TCRdb reprocessed the 5' RACE reads and keeps a single row for each CDR3 protein, giving no DNA. In total, the table holds about 410,000 distinct CDR3 sequences. Input material: blood T cells: a sorted CD56 or NKG2C T cell subset, CD4+ or CD8+ T cells, or bulk PBMC T cells (not recorded which). These receptors all come from a woman between 45 and 65 years old in good health.

V and J are TRBV7-9 and TRBJ2-1; TCRdb's D call, TRBD1, is unchecked because there is no DNA. Germline CDR1 SEHNR, CDR2 FQNEAQ (reference sequence). The CDR3 consists of 14 residues. CDR3 sequence reads: CASSLADGNDEQFF.

V gene TRBV25-1 combines with J gene TRBJ1-2. The CDR3 runs to 11 residues. CDR1 is MGHDK, CDR2 SYGVNS, per germline. The CDR3 spells CASSDIYGYTF.

This rearrangement joins TRBV20-1 to TRBJ2-3; TCRdb's D call of TRBD2 is untestable without DNA. CDR3 length: 15 amino acids. Germline V gene data show CDR1 as DFQATT and CDR2 as SNEGSKA (reference sequence). The CDR3 sequence is CSARDSGRATDTQYF.

V is TRBV12-3 or TRBV12-4 and J is TRBJ2-2; absent DNA, TCRdb's TRBD1 call cannot be checked. CDR3 size: 15 residues. This CDR3 is CASTGLGWVSGELFF.

V is TRBV6-6 and J is TRBJ1-1; checking the TCRdb D call of TRBD1 is not possible without DNA. Germline loops: CDR1 MNHNY, CDR2 SVGAGI (reference sequence). This CDR3 comprises 15 residues. CDR3 in amino acids: CASSNSGTGKTEAFF.

The gene calls are TRBV3-1 and TRBJ2-2; without DNA, the TCRdb call of TRBD1 cannot be checked. CDR1 is LGHDT, CDR2 YNNKEL, per germline (reference sequence). CDR3 size: 15 residues. CDR3: CASSLGRGRTGELFF.

The gene calls are TRBV12-3 or TRBV12-4 and TRBJ1-1; TCRdb's D gene call, TRBD1, goes unchecked for lack of DNA. This CDR3 has 14 residues. The chain's CDR3 is CASSLEGAHTEAFF.

This chain joins TRBV27 and TRBJ2-5; without DNA, the TCRdb call of TRBD2 cannot be checked. The CDR3 spans 17 residues. CDR1 and CDR2 (germline): MNHEY, SMNVEV (reference sequence). The CDR3 loop reads CASSPLGLAGGGETQYF.

This chain joins TRBV20-1 and TRBJ2-3; TCRdb calls TRBD2, which cannot be checked without DNA. This CDR3 contains 15 residues. Germline CDR1 reads DFQATT; CDR2 reads SNEGSKA (reference sequence). The CDR3 reads CSARDGQRVTDTQYF.

The chain carries TRBV12-3 or TRBV12-4 and TRBJ1-6; absent DNA, TCRdb's TRBD1 call cannot be checked. The CDR3 is 13 amino acids. The CDR3 sequence is CASSLSGGSPLHF.

This chain joins TRBV15 and TRBJ2-1; lacking DNA, the TRBD2 call made by TCRdb goes unchecked. Germline lookup yields CDR1 LNHNV and CDR2 YYDKDF (reference sequence). The CDR3 covers 18 residues. CDR3 protein: CATSLKFQERVLSNEQFF.

V is TRBV5-1 and J is TRBJ2-7; the TRBD2 assignment by TCRdb is unverifiable without DNA. The CDR3 is 17 residues long. Germline CDR1 SGHRS, CDR2 YFSETQ. CDR3 loop: CASSLVPSGVSSYEQYF.

This chain joins TRBV10-2 and TRBJ2-5; the TCRdb call, TRBD1, lacks DNA for checking. This CDR3 has 15 residues. CDR1 and CDR2 (germline): WSHSY, SAAADI. CDR3 protein: CASSEPDRGEETQYF.

The J gene is TRBJ2-5, the V gene TRBV25-1; TCRdb picks TRBD2, but there is no DNA to check that call. The CDR3 sequence is 20 residues long. CDR1 is MGHDK and CDR2 is SYGVNS in the germline V gene. The chain's CDR3 is CASRGLRIGKREVRGETQYF.

The chain recombines TRBV14 with TRBJ1-2; no DNA is available, so the TRBD1 call from TCRdb remains unchecked. Germline-derived CDR1 and CDR2 are SGHDN and FVKESK. The CDR3 totals 16 residues. CDR3 region: CASSQDPWTGDYGYTF.

V is TRBV6-5 and J is TRBJ2-7; the TCRdb D gene call, TRBD2, has no DNA to confirm it. Germline CDR1 MNHEY, CDR2 SVGAGI. This CDR3 has 15 residues. CDR3: CASSYGRQGEREQYF.

The chain employs TRBV7-2 and TRBJ2-7; TCRdb names TRBD2, which stays unverified in the absence of DNA. This CDR3 is built from 15 residues. Germline V gene sequence: CDR1 SGHTA, CDR2 FQGNSA. The CDR3: CASSPGTSTAYEQYF.

The rearrangement joins TRBV20-1 to TRBJ1-2; there is no DNA to check the TCRdb D call of TRBD1. CDR1 DFQATT and CDR2 SNEGSKA come from the germline V gene (reference sequence). The CDR3 consists of 15 residues. This chain's CDR3 is CSASPGGRLVHGYTF.

This CDR3 is CASSSRQVGYNEQFF. The V gene is TRBV7-8, the J gene TRBJ2-1; TCRdb's D call, TRBD1, is unchecked because there is no DNA. CDR3 length: 15 amino acids. The germline gives CDR1 SGHVS, CDR2 FQNEAQ.